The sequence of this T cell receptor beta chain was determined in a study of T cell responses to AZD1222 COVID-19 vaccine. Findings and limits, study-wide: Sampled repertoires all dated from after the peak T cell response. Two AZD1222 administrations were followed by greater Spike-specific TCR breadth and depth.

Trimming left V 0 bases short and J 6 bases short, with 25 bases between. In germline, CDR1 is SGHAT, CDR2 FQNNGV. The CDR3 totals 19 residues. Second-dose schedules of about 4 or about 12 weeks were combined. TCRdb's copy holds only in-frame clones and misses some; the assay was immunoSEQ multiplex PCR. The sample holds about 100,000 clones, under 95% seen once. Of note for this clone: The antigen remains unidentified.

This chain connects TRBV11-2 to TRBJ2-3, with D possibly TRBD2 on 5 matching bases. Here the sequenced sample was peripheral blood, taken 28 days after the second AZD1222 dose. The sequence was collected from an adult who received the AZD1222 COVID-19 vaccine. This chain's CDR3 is CASSLDFPDSGLDIDTQYF. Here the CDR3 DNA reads TGTGCCAGCAGCTTAGATTTCCCTGATTCGGGGTTAGACATTGATACGCAGTATTTT.